Here is one TCR beta chain with its context. Its specificity is unknown. Germline V lookup: CDR1 SGHRS, CDR2 YFSETQ. Trimming cost V 4 bases and J 5 bases, with 9 bases left between them. The CDR3 extends over 13 amino acids. The data belong to a study of cytotoxic CD8 clonotypes in ibrutinib-treated CLL. Across the study: In all, about eleven patients were relapsed/refractory, some 14 were treatment-naive and 17 were IGHV unmutated. Response samples were obtained once patients had received a median around 12 months of treatment, range 6 to 36. Study findings and constraints: Elevated clonality accompanied ibrutinib response, with a return toward baseline values at progression.

Deep sequencing aimed at 1 in 200,000 to 1 in 1 million T cells' resolution. Generated by immunoSEQ multiplex PCR, the TCRdb table keeps only in-frame clones and is missing some. Among 150,000 or so clones listed, 75% to 90% were seen once. This chain connects TRBV5-1 to TRBJ1-4, with a tentative D call TRBD1 (5 bases). The sample consisted of PBMCs, taken after 24 months of ibrutinib treatment. The sequence came from a human donor with chronic lymphocytic leukemia. The CDR3: CASSPRGNEKLFF. CDR3 sequence (DNA): TGCGCCAGCAGCCCCCGGGGGAATGAAAAACTGTTTTTT.